These T cell receptor beta chains were read from a single sample in a study of cytomegalovirus exposure and HLA in healthy donors. The repertoire was sequenced with immunoSEQ multiplex PCR; TCRdb's copy has only in-frame clones and lacks some. The sample has approximately 100,000 clones, around four fifths seen once. Sequences were obtained from PBMCs. The source is a middle-aged woman in good health and CMV-seronegative. The CDR3 runs from the conserved cysteine through the conserved F or W. Fields, in order: D gene, clone size, V gene, J gene, CDR3 DNA, CDR3 protein. The D gene is left open where the match is weak. Only part of the rows carry a size: once, few, many, or a class if the clone is expanded.

>TRBD1|-|TRBV7-9|TRBJ2-6
TGTTCCAGCAGCGCCCGAGGACAGGGGGCGCTTGGGGCCAACGTCCTGACTTTC
CSSSARGQGALGANVLTF
>TRBD2|-|TRBV27|TRBJ2-3
TGTGCCAGCAGTGCCCCCCTAGCGGGAGTTTACACTACGCAGTATTTT
CASSAPLAGVYTTQYF
>-|few|TRBV15|TRBJ2-7
TGTGCCACCAGCAGAGCGAGGGATCTTCAGGGGTACGAGCAGTACTTC
CATSRARDLQGYEQYF
>TRBD1|-|TRBV4-3|TRBJ2-3
TGCGCCAGCAGCCCCCCCCCAGGGGGATGCTTCACGGAGAGCACAGATACGCAGTATTTT
CASSPPPGGCFTESTDTQYF
>-|-|TRBV7-9|TRBJ2-5
TGTGCCAGCAGCTTAGCGCGGGAGACCCAGTACTTC
CASSLARETQYF
>-|-|TRBV6-5|TRBJ1-6
TGTGCCAGCAGTTACGGAGCAGTCTATAATTCACCCCTCCACTTT
CASSYGAVYNSPLHF
>TRBD1|-|TRBV20-1|TRBJ1-2
TGCAGTGCTTGGGGACAGCAGTACTACACCTTC
CSAWGQQYYTF
>TRBD2|few|TRBV14|TRBJ2-7
TGTGCCAGCAGCCATATATCCTCTAGCGGGAGGTCATGGGAGCAGTACTTC
CASSHISSSGRSWEQYF
>TRBD1|few|TRBV14|TRBJ2-1
TGTGCCAGCAGCCAAAACACAGGGGAACGGCAGTTCTTC
CASSQNTGERQFF
>-|-|TRBV6-5|TRBJ2-1
TGTGCCAGCAGTTACTCGGCATACAATGAGCAGTTCTTC
CASSYSAYNEQFF
>-|once|TRBV7-9|TRBJ1-4
TGTGCCAGCAGCCTCGGGTCGGAGGGGTACGAACTGTTTTTT
CASSLGSEGYELFF
>-|-|TRBV11-3|TRBJ2-1
TGTGCCAGCAGCTCAAAACAACATAGCTATGAGCAGTTCTTC
CASSSKQHSYEQFF
>TRBD1|few|TRBV2|TRBJ2-7
TGTGCCAGCAGAGGGACGGGACAGGGCCATGGGGAGCAGTACTTC
CASRGTGQGHGEQYF
>TRBD1|few|TRBV4-3|TRBJ2-7
TGCGCCAGCAGCCAAGATGTCACAGGGGTCTCCTACGAGCAGTACTTC
CASSQDVTGVSYEQYF
>TRBD1|few|TRBV10-3|TRBJ1-2
TGTGCCACCTACCCACGGACAGGAAACAACTATGGCTACACCTTC
CATYPRTGNNYGYTF
>-|-|TRBV19|TRBJ1-4
TGTGCCAGTACCTCCGTTGGCGAAAAACTGTTTTTT
CASTSVGEKLFF
>TRBD2|-|TRBV18|TRBJ2-1
TGTGCCAGCTCACCAGGTGCGGGAGGGACCTACAATGAGCAGTTCTTC
CASSPGAGGTYNEQFF
>-|-|TRBV27|TRBJ1-2
TGTGCCAGCAGTCCTAGGCTCAGGGCTGGCAACTATGGCTACACCTTC
CASSPRLRAGNYGYTF
>-|-|TRBV5-6|TRBJ2-3
TGTGCCAGCAGCTTGGACTTTTCTAGCACAGATACGCAGTATTTT
CASSLDFSSTDTQYF
>TRBD1|-|TRBV27|TRBJ2-3
TGTGCCAGCAGTTTAGGGCCCGGGACAGGGGTAGCATATACGCAGTATTTT
CASSLGPGTGVAYTQYF
>-|-|TRBV29-1|TRBJ2-7
TGCAGCGTTGTGTCAGAGGGTTGGGATCGGTACTTC
CSVVSEGWDRYF
>-|-|TRBV10-3|TRBJ1-3
TGTGCCATCAGTGAGCGTGGCAGGGCGTCCGGAAACACCATATATTTT
CAISERGRASGNTIYF
>-|-|TRBV5-4|TRBJ2-1
TGTGCCAGCAGCCGGGCCGGGACACCGTACAATGAGCAGTTCTTC
CASSRAGTPYNEQFF
>TRBD1|-|TRBV5-1|TRBJ2-1
TGCGCCAGCAGCACGGGGGACAGGGACTACAATGAGCAGTTCTTC
CASSTGDRDYNEQFF
>-|-|TRBV7-2|TRBJ1-1
TGTGCCAGCAGCAGCGCCGGGAACACTGAAGCTTTCTTT
CASSSAGNTEAFF
>-|-|TRBV2|TRBJ2-4
TGTGCCAGCAGTGTCCGACAGACCAAAAACATTCAGTACTTC
CASSVRQTKNIQYF
>-|-|TRBV7-8|TRBJ1-1
TGTGCCAGCAGCTTACTAACTGGTAACACTGAAGCTTTCTTT
CASSLLTGNTEAFF
>-|-|TRBV7-2|TRBJ2-2
TGTGCCAGCAGCTCCCGGACAGGGAGGGCCGGGGAGCTGTTTTTT
CASSSRTGRAGELFF
>-|once|TRBV9|TRBJ2-7
TGTGCCAGCAGCGTAGGGGGGGGACACAGCTCCTACGAGCAGTACTTC
CASSVGGGHSSYEQYF
>TRBD1|-|TRBV9|TRBJ2-2
TGTGCCAGCAGCCGATTGACAGGGGGTGACACCGGGGAGCTGTTTTTT
CASSRLTGGDTGELFF
>-|-|TRBV7-2|TRBJ2-1
TGTGCCAGCAGCCCGCGACTAGAACGTGAGCAGTTCTTC
CASSPRLEREQFF
>-|-|TRBV18|TRBJ1-1
TGTGCCAGCTCACCACAGGGGTCGGAAGCTTTCTTT
CASSPQGSEAFF